Shown below are 31 T cell receptor beta chains from a single sample sequenced in a study of CD8+ T cells in alopecia areata. Sequencing templates came from extracted RNA that was reverse transcribed into cDNA. TCRdb's copy holds only in-frame clones and misses some; the assay was immunoSEQ multiplex PCR. The sample yields over 150,000 clones, around three fifths seen once. As to treatment: oral pan-JAK inhibitor, 5-10 mg twice daily. This specimen was CD4+ T cells sorted from blood, taken at week 24, from a patient treated with tofacitinib. These receptor sequences come from a human donor with alopecia areata.

This clone was picked up a small number of times. V and J are TRBV23-1 and TRBJ2-1, with 7 bases fitting TRBD2. TRBV23-1 is known as an ORF, though its function is uncertain. This CDR3 is 10 amino acids long. The V segment lost 6 bases and the J segment 12 bases; nucleotides outside the gene matches: 2. For the CDR3, the DNA is TGCGCCAGCAGAGCGGGGACGCAGTTCTTC. Amino acid sequence: CASRAGTQFF.

The V gene is TRBV27, the J gene TRBJ1-2; D gene uncertain. The CDR3 runs to 14 residues. CDR1 is MNHEY and CDR2 is SMNVEV in the germline V gene (reference sequence). V shed 6 bases and J shed 2 bases, with 13 bases lying between them. The CDR3 DNA reads as TGTGCCAGCAGGCTCCGGACGGGCAACTATGGCTACACCTTC. It specifies CASRLRTGNYGYTF.

The rearrangement links TRBV29-1 to TRBJ2-5, with a tentative D call TRBD2 (5 bases). The germline gives CDR1 SQVTM, CDR2 ANQGSEA. Between the trimmed V and J ends, which lost 5 bases and 3 bases, there was a span of 16 bases. This CDR3 region has 14 residues. CDR3 region: CSVSAPRGKETQYF. CDR3 DNA: TGCAGCGTTTCCGCCCCTCGGGGAAAAGAGACCCAGTACTTC.

This clone was counted a few times. The J gene is TRBJ2-5, the V gene TRBV30, with D unresolved. CDR3 length: 14 residues. Germline V CDR1 and CDR2: GTSNPN, SVGIG (reference sequence). V lost 4 bases, J lost 5 bases, and 17 bases lay in between. The DNA of the CDR3 is TGTGCCTGGAATCCACATCAACTCGGCGAGACCCAGTACTTC. This sequence encodes CAWNPHQLGETQYF. The full variable domain, completed using reference TRBV30 and TRBJ2-5, is SQTIHQWPATLVQPVGSPLSLECTVEGTSNPNLYWYRQAAGRGLQLLFYSVGIGQISSEVPQNLSASRPQDRQFILSSKKLLLSDSGFYLCAWNPHQLGETQYFGPGTRLLVL.

This clone was recorded many times. A read error may account for a junction end that differs from germline. The rearrangement joins TRBV15 to TRBJ1-1; TRBD1 matches at 12 bases. The CDR3 length is 16 residues. CDR1 and CDR2 (germline): LNHNV, YYDKDF (reference sequence). CDR3: CATTRGDRGRKSEAFF. The DNA for the CDR3 is TGTGCCACCACCAGAGGGGACAGGGGGCGTAAGTCTGAAGCTTTCTTT.

A few counts support this clone. The chain has TRBV29-1 and TRBJ2-5; 8 bases are a match to TRBD2. The CDR3 is 15 residues long. V was pared by 3 bases and J by 7 bases, with 13 bases of the junction left unmatched. Germline V gene sequence: CDR1 SQVTM, CDR2 ANQGSEA. In nucleotides, the CDR3 is TGCAGCGTTGATGCTTGGAGCGGGGGTTCCGGGACCCAGTACTTC. It translates to CSVDAWSGGSGTQYF.

In DNA, the CDR3 is TGTGCCACCAGCAGAGAAGCTCGATTAACCGGGGAGCTGTTTTTT. Protein: CATSREARLTGELFF. This chain joins TRBV15 and TRBJ2-2; D unclear. The CDR3 is 15 residues long. Germline assignment: CDR1 LNHNV and CDR2 YYDKDF (reference sequence). V lost 0 bases to trimming and J lost 5 bases, with 10 bases between them.

The V call is TRBV30, the J call TRBJ1-5; possible D gene TRBD1, 5 bases. The CDR3 loop spans 14 amino acids. Trimming left V 2 bases short and J 3 bases short, with 11 bases between. Germline CDR1 GTSNPN, CDR2 SVGIG (reference sequence). CDR3: CAWSSGTNNQPQHF. CDR3 nucleotide sequence: TGTGCCTGGAGTTCCGGGACCAACAATCAGCCCCAGCATTTT. Full variable domain (remainder filled in from reference TRBV30 and TRBJ1-5): SQTIHQWPATLVQPVGSPLSLECTVEGTSNPNLYWYRQAAGRGLQLLFYSVGIGQISSEVPQNLSASRPQDRQFILSSKKLLLSDSGFYLCAWSSGTNNQPQHFGDGTRLSIL.

This clone has only a few counts. CDR3 sequence (DNA): TGTGCCACCAGCACGAGACAGTCCAATTCACCCCTCCACTTT. Protein product: CATSTRQSNSPLHF. The chain combines TRBV15 with TRBJ1-6, with TRBD1 as a possible D gene (5 bases). The CDR3 is made up of 14 amino acids. The germline V gene encodes CDR1 LNHNV and CDR2 YYDKDF (reference sequence). V lost 4 bases and J lost 7, with 11 bases in between.

The genes are TRBV5-1 and TRBJ2-2; maybe TRBD1 (6 bases). The CDR3 has 14 residues. V was trimmed by 5 bases and J by 7 bases, leaving 15 bases between them. Germline values: CDR1 SGHRS, CDR2 YFSETQ. CDR3 protein: CASRKQGRGGELFF. For the CDR3, the DNA is TGCGCCAGCAGGAAACAGGGAAGAGGCGGGGAGCTGTTTTTT.

The table lists this clone with a few counts. CDR3 coding DNA: TGTGCCAGCAGCTCCGCCCAAGTTACGGGGCAGTACTTC. It yields the protein CASSSAQVTGQYF. The J gene is TRBJ2-7, the V gene TRBV6-6; the D is unclear. Per germline, CDR1 MNHNY and CDR2 SVGAGI (reference sequence). The CDR3 length is 13 residues. V lost 6 bases and J 9 bases, leaving 18 bases between the germline ends.

The table lists this clone with a few counts. The chain joins TRBV6-6 to TRBJ2-7, with D hard to call. Deletions cut 6 bases from V and 2 bases from J, with 8 bases between. The CDR3 runs to 12 residues. CDR1 is MNHNY and CDR2 is SVGAGI in the germline V gene (reference sequence). CDR3 loop: CASRPAAYEQYF. The CDR3 nucleotides are TGTGCCAGCAGACCCGCGGCCTACGAGCAGTACTTC.

This clone was seen once. The chain uses TRBV6-5 and TRBJ2-7, with TRBD1 matching 8 bases. There are 15 residues in the CDR3. Germline CDR1 and CDR2: MNHEY and SVGAGI. Losses at the gene ends were 6 bases for V and 5 bases for J; bases not matched to a gene: 12. The CDR3 here is CASRQRDRSSNEQYF. CDR3 nucleotides: TGTGCCAGCAGGCAACGGGACAGGTCTTCTAACGAGCAGTACTTC.

V usage is TRBV15 and J usage is TRBJ2-3; D is unclear. V lost 0 bases and J lost 6, with 7 bases in between. From germline, CDR1 is LNHNV and CDR2 YYDKDF (reference sequence). This CDR3 is built from 13 residues. This CDR3 reads CATSRDRADTQYF. The CDR3 DNA follows: TGTGCCACCAGCAGAGATAGAGCGGATACGCAGTATTTT.

As concerns this clone: The junction departs from germline at one end; a sequencing error may be responsible. The chain joins TRBV7-7 to TRBJ2-5; TRBD1 aligns across 8 bases. The CDR3 extends over 17 amino acids. Germline CDR1 is SSHAT and CDR2 is FNYEAQ (reference sequence). Here the CDR3 reads CASSLSLNRGTQETQYF. In DNA, the CDR3 is TGTGCTAGCAGCTTAAGCCTGAACAGGGGGACCCAAGAGACCCAGTACTTC. Filled out from reference TRBV7-7 and TRBJ2-5, the complete variable domain reads GAGVSQSPRYKVTKRGQDVTLRCDPISSHATLYWYQQALGQGPEFLTYFNYEAQPDKSGLPSDRFSAERPEGSISTLTIQRTEQRDSAMYRCASSLSLNRGTQETQYFGPGTRLLVL.

This chain uses TRBV30 with TRBJ1-2, with D unresolved. Germline values: CDR1 GTSNPN, CDR2 SVGIG (reference sequence). V was trimmed by 5 bases and J by 6 bases, leaving 10 bases between them. The CDR3 contains 11 residues. The CDR3 nucleotides are TGTGCCTGGGGACTGAACCATGGCTACACCTTC. It is translated as CAWGLNHGYTF.

V is TRBV5-6 and J is TRBJ2-4; D not resolved. V was pared by 4 bases and J by 0 bases, with 8 bases between. This CDR3 has 14 amino acids. Germline assignment: CDR1 SGHDT and CDR2 YYEEEE. CDR3 loop: CASSQDAAKNIQYF. CDR3 DNA sequence: TGTGCCAGCAGCCAAGATGCAGCCAAAAACATTCAGTACTTC.

V and J are TRBV5-6 and TRBJ1-4; D is ambiguous. The CDR3 contains 14 residues. V was shortened by 3 bases and J by 7 bases, with 13 bases between the two germline ends. CDR1 is SGHDT and CDR2 is YYEEEE in the germline V gene. The CDR3 DNA is TGTGCCAGCAGCTCCCCGTCGAATGGTGAAAAACTGTTTTTT. This codes for CASSSPSNGEKLFF.

This sequence joins TRBV18 and TRBJ2-3, with D uncertain. With 6 bases removed from V and 8 bases from J, the gap between germline ends came to 12 bases. Germline V gene data show CDR1 as KGHSH and CDR2 as LQKENI. The CDR3 spans 12 residues. CDR3 amino acids: CASSGEAVTQYF. The CDR3 DNA is TGTGCCAGCTCCGGAGAAGCCGTTACGCAGTATTTT. Filled out from reference TRBV18 and TRBJ2-3, the complete variable domain reads NAGVMQNPRHLVRRRGQEARLRCSPMKGHSHVYWYRQLPEEGLKFMVYLQKENIIDESGMPKERFSAEFPKEGPSILRIQQVVRGDSAAYFCASSGEAVTQYFGPGTRLTVL.

The chain links TRBV30 to TRBJ2-5; D is ambiguous. The germline V gene encodes CDR1 GTSNPN and CDR2 SVGIG (reference sequence). V gave up 0 bases and J gave up 1 base, with 12 bases separating them. The CDR3 has 15 amino acids. CDR3 bases: TGTGCCTGGAGTGTAGGTCGGGTGTCCCAAGAGACCCAGTACTTC. As protein: CAWSVGRVSQETQYF.

This chain links TRBV5-6 with TRBJ2-3; 7 nucleotides align to TRBD2. The V segment lost 4 bases and the J segment 5 bases; nucleotides outside the gene matches: 7. Germline assignment: CDR1 SGHDT and CDR2 YYEEEE. The CDR3 loop spans 14 amino acids. CDR3 residues: CASSLREVGDTQYF. In nucleotides, the CDR3 is TGTGCCAGCAGCCTCCGGGAGGTAGGAGATACGCAGTATTTT.

This clone was recorded many times. The CDR3 region has the DNA TGCAGCACAGGGGGCGGGAGCACCGGGGAGCTGTTTTTT. It encodes CSTGGGSTGELFF. The chain uses TRBV29-1 and TRBJ2-2; TRBD1 agrees at 9 bases. The germline gives CDR1 SQVTM, CDR2 ANQGSEA. V lost 8 bases to trimming and J lost 4 bases; unmatched junction nucleotides: 5. This CDR3 region has 13 residues.

The CDR3 DNA follows: TGTGCCAGCAGCTCCACCGGACAGGGGAATAGTAATGAGCAGTTCTTC. This translates into CASSSTGQGNSNEQFF. The chain carries TRBV7-8 and TRBJ2-1; 9 positions agree with TRBD1. The V and J ends lost 4 bases and 7 bases, in that order; junction bases with no gene match: 11. CDR3 length equals 16 residues. CDR1 is SGHVS and CDR2 is FQNEAQ in the germline V gene.

This clone turned up a few times. The genes are TRBV7-2 and TRBJ2-5; 9 nucleotides agree with TRBD2. Germline values: CDR1 SGHTA, CDR2 FQGNSA. This CDR3 contains 15 residues. The junction had 7 bases not matched to a gene; V was cut back by 4 bases and J by 4 bases. CDR3: CASSWASAGGETQYF. The CDR3, as DNA: TGTGCCAGCAGCTGGGCCTCAGCGGGGGGAGAGACCCAGTACTTC.

The CDR3 DNA reads as TGTGCCAGCAGCCAGGACAGTAACTATGGCTACACCTTC. Protein product: CASSQDSNYGYTF. This chain connects TRBV6-5 to TRBJ1-2, with D perhaps TRBD1 (6 bases). The CDR3 is 13 amino acids. V lost 6 bases and J 1 base, leaving 9 bases between the germline ends. Germline loops: CDR1 MNHEY, CDR2 SVGAGI.

The chain uses TRBV29-1 and TRBJ1-2; possibly TRBD1 for D (6 bases). V dropped 2 bases and J dropped 3 bases, with 13 bases sitting between them. This CDR3 comprises 14 residues. Germline V CDR1 and CDR2: SQVTM, ANQGSEA. Here the CDR3 DNA reads TGCAGCGTTGAAACACAGGGTTCTTACTATGGCTACACCTTC. Residues: CSVETQGSYYGYTF.

CDR3 region: CASSESKRGETQYF. The CDR3 DNA follows: TGTGCCAGCAGTGAATCTAAACGGGGCGAGACCCAGTACTTC. This chain joins TRBV25-1 and TRBJ2-5; D could derive from TRBD1 or TRBD2 (5 bases each). Germline CDR1 and CDR2: MGHDK and SYGVNS. Trimming shortened V by 1 base and J by 5 bases, and 11 bases separated the two germline ends. The CDR3 has 14 amino acids.

This clone was detected many times. This chain uses TRBV10-2 with TRBJ1-3; D not resolved. Germline V gene lookup returns CDR1 WSHSY and CDR2 SAAADI. The CDR3 extends over 15 amino acids. V lost 8 bases and J 2 bases, leaving 16 bases between the germline ends. The CDR3 is CASQLGLNTGNTIYF. Here the CDR3 DNA reads TGCGCCAGCCAATTAGGACTTAACACTGGAAACACCATATATTTT.

The chain combines TRBV30 with TRBJ1-1; D remains ambiguous. CDR1 GTSNPN and CDR2 SVGIG come from the germline V gene (reference sequence). The CDR3 runs 11 residues. V was cut by 2 bases and J by 4 bases, with 5 bases left in between. The CDR3 DNA follows: TGTGCCTGGAGTTGGGGCACTGAAGCTTTCTTT. Translating it yields CAWSWGTEAFF. Drawing the rest from reference TRBV30 and TRBJ1-1, the complete variable domain is SQTIHQWPATLVQPVGSPLSLECTVEGTSNPNLYWYRQAAGRGLQLLFYSVGIGQISSEVPQNLSASRPQDRQFILSSKKLLLSDSGFYLCAWSWGTEAFFGQGTRLTVV.

The V gene is TRBV4-1, the J gene TRBJ2-6, with TRBD2 as a possible D gene (6 bases). Trimming cost V 4 bases and J 0 bases, with 7 bases left between them. The CDR3 length is 15 residues. CDR1 and CDR2 from the germline V gene are MGHRA and YSYEKL. For the CDR3, the DNA is TGCGCCAGCAGCCTCGGGAGCTCTGGGGCCAACGTCCTGACTTTC. It yields the protein CASSLGSSGANVLTF.

The table lists this clone with a count of one. This chain connects TRBV4-1 to TRBJ2-2; maybe TRBD1 (5 bases). The CDR3 covers 17 residues. Trimming removed 1 base from V and 6 bases from J, with 18 bases in between. Germline V lookup: CDR1 MGHRA, CDR2 YSYEKL. DNA of the CDR3: TGCGCCAGCAGCCAAGTCCCACAGGCAGTGGGTCCCGGGGAGCTGTTTTTT. Translated: CASSQVPQAVGPGELFF.